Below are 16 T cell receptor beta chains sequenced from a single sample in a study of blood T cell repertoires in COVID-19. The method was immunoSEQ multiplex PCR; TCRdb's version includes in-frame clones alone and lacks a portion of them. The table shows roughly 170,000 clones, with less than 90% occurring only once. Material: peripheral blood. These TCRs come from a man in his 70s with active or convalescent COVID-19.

The CDR3 sequence: CASSPRLAGEQYF. The CDR3 DNA follows: TGTGCCAGCAGCCCTCGACTAGCGGGCGAGCAGTACTTC. This chain links TRBV14 with TRBJ2-7; 10 nucleotides align to TRBD2. Germline CDR1 and CDR2: SGHDN and FVKESK. The junction had 3 bases not matched to a gene; V was cut back by 4 bases and J by 6 bases. The CDR3 length is 13 residues.

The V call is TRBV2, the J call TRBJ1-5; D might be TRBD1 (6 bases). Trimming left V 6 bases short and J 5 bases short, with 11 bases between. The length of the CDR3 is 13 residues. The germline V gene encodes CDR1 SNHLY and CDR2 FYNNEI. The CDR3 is CASSGQSYQPQHF. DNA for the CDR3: TGTGCCAGCAGCGGACAGTCATATCAGCCCCAGCATTTT.

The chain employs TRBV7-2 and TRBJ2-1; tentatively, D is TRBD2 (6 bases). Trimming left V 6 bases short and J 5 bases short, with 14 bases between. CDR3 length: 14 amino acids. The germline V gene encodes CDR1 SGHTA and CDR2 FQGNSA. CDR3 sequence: CASRVPGEHNEQFF. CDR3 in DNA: TGTGCCAGCAGGGTTCCGGGAGAACACAATGAGCAGTTCTTC.

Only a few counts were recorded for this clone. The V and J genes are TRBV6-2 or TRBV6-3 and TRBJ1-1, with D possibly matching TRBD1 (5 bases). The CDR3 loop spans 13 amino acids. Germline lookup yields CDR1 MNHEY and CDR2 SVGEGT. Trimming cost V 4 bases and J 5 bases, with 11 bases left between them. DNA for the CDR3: TGTGCCAGCAGTTCACAGGTTAATACTGAAGCTTTCTTT. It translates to CASSSQVNTEAFF.

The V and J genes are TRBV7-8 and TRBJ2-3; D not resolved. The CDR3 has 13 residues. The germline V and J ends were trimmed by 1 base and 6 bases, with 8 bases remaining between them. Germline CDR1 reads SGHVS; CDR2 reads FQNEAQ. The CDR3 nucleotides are TGTGCCAGCAGCTTAGTTAGGCGGGATACGCAGTATTTT. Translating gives CASSLVRRDTQYF.

The CDR3 loop is CTSSQTREGRNNEQFF. As DNA, the CDR3 is TGCACCAGCAGCCAAACCCGGGAGGGCCGGAATAATGAGCAGTTCTTC. The V call is TRBV1, the J call TRBJ2-1; the DNA was not used to check the table's D call, TRBD2. TRBV1 is annotated as a pseudogene. This CDR3 is built from 16 residues.

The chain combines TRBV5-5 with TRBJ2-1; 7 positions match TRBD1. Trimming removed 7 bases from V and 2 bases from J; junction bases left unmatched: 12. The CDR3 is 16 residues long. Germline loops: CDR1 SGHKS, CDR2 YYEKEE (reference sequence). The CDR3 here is CASGWVGTEAYNEQFF. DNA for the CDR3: TGTGCCAGCGGATGGGTCGGGACAGAGGCCTACAATGAGCAGTTCTTC.

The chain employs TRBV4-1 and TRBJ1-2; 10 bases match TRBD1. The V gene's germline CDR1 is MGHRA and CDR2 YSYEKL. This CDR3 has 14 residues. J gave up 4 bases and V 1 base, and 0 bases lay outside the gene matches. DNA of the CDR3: TGCGCCAGCAGCCAAGGGGACAGGGGCTATGGCTACACCTTC. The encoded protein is CASSQGDRGYGYTF.

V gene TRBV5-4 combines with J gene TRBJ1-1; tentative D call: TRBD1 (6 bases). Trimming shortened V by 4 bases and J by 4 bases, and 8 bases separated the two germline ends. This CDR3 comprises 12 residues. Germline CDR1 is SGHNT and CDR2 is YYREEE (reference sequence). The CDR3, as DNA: TGTGCCAGCAGCCAACAGGGCACTGAAGCTTTCTTT. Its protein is CASSQQGTEAFF.

The CDR3 protein is CASSALLGDTEAFF. The CDR3 DNA sequence: TGTGCCAGCAGCGCGCTTCTCGGGGACACTGAAGCTTTCTTT. V is TRBV2 and J is TRBJ1-1; D is undetermined. Germline V gene sequence: CDR1 SNHLY, CDR2 FYNNEI. This CDR3 contains 14 residues. The V end lost 6 bases, the J end lost 3 bases, and 14 bases lay between the germline ends.

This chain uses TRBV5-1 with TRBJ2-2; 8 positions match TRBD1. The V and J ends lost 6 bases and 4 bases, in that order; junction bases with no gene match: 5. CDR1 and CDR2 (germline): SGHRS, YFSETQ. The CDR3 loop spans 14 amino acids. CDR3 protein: CASTGTGGTGELFF. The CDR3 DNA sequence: TGCGCCAGCACCGGCACAGGGGGCACCGGGGAGCTGTTTTTT.

DNA of the CDR3: TGTGCCAGCAGCCGGGACATCAATCAGCCCCAGCATTTT. Residues: CASSRDINQPQHF. This chain joins TRBV12-3 or TRBV12-4 and TRBJ1-5, with D tentatively TRBD1 (6 bases). This CDR3 comprises 13 residues. Deletions cut 6 bases from V and 3 bases from J, with 9 bases between.

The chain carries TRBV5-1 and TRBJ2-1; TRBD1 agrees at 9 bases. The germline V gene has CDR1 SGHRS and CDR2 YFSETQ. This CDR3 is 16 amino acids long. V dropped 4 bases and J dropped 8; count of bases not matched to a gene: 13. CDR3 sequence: CASSRAGTGLGDEQFF. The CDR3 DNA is TGCGCCAGCAGCCGTGCCGGGACAGGGCTCGGCGATGAGCAGTTCTTC.

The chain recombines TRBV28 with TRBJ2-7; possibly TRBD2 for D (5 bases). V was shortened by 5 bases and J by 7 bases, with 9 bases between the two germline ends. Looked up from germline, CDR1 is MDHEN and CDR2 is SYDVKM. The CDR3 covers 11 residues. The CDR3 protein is CASSPGWEQYF. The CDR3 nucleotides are TGTGCCAGCAGTCCGGGATGGGAGCAGTACTTC.

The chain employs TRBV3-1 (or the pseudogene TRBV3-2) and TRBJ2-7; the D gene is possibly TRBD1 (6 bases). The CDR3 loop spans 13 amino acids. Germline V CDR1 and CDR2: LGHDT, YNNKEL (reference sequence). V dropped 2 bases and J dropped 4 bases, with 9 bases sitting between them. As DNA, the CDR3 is TGTGCCAGCAGCCAAACCAGGGGTTACGAGCAGTACTTC. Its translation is CASSQTRGYEQYF.

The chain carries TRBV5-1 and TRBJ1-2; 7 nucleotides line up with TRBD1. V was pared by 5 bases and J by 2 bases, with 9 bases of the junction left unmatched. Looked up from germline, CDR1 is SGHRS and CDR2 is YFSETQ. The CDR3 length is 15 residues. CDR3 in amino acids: CASRPNTGANYGYTF. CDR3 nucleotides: TGCGCCAGCAGGCCAAATACAGGGGCAAACTATGGCTACACCTTC.